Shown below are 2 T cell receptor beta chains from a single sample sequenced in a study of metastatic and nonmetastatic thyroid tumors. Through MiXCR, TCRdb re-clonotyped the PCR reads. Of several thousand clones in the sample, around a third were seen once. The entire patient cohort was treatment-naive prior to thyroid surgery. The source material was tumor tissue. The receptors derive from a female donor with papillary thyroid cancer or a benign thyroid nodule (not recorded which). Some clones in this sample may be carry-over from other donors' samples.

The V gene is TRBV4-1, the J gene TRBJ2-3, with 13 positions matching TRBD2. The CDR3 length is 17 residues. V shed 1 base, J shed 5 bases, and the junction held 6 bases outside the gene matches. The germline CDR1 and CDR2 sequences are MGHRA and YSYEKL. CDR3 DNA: TGCGCCAGCAGCCAAGCAACTAGCGGGAGGGTTCGAGATACGCAGTATTTT. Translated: CASSQATSGRVRDTQYF.

The CDR3 loop is CASSEATVAGGYTF. Written as DNA, the CDR3 is TGTGCCAGCAGTGAAGCGACCGTCGCTGGCGGCTACACCTTC. V is TRBV2 and J is TRBJ1-2; D gene ambiguous. The V gene lost 0 bases and the J gene lost 8 bases, with 13 bases spanning the gap. The CDR3 length is 14 residues. CDR1 is SNHLY, CDR2 FYNNEI, per germline.